This passage covers 31 T cell receptor beta chains from one sample sequenced in a study of T cell responses to AZD1222 COVID-19 vaccine. Sequencing used immunoSEQ multiplex PCR; TCRdb keeps in-frame clones, though not all of them. Counted here are 80,000 to 100,000 clones, approximately 83% occurring once; the ten biggest clones make up about 3%. The specimen was peripheral blood, collected 28 days after the second AZD1222 dose. All receptors come from an adult who received the AZD1222 COVID-19 vaccine.

The rearrangement joins TRBV7-2 to TRBJ2-3, with D possibly TRBD2 on 5 matching bases. V was cut by 4 bases and J by 0 bases, with 8 bases left in between. Germline V gene data show CDR1 as SGHTA and CDR2 as FQGNSA. This CDR3 spans 14 amino acids. The DNA for the CDR3 is TGTGCCAGCAGCTCCCGGACTAGCACAGATACGCAGTATTTT. Encoded protein: CASSSRTSTDTQYF.

The chain uses TRBV9 and TRBJ1-1, with 10 bases that match TRBD1. Unmatched junction bases numbered 3, after V lost 2 bases and J lost 2 bases. Germline V gene sequence: CDR1 SGDLS, CDR2 YYNGEE. The CDR3 contains 15 residues. CDR3 DNA: TGTGCCAGCAGCGTTTGGGACAGGGGAAACACTGAAGCTTTCTTT. This gives the protein CASSVWDRGNTEAFF. The full variable domain, completed using reference TRBV9 and TRBJ1-1, is DSGVTQTPKHLITATGQRVTLRCSPRSGDLSVYWYQQSLDQGLQFLIQYYNGEERAKGNILERFSAQQFPDLHSELNLSSLELGDSALYFCASSVWDRGNTEAFFGQGTRLTVV.

The chain links TRBV5-6 to TRBJ2-5; D is perhaps TRBD2 (6 bases). Germline loops: CDR1 SGHDT, CDR2 YYEEEE. This CDR3 is 11 amino acids long. V lost 5 bases, J lost 5 bases, and 7 bases lay in between. CDR3 residues: CASSRGETQYF. The DNA of the CDR3 is TGTGCCAGCAGTCGGGGGGAGACCCAGTACTTC. Full variable domain (outside the CDR3, taken from reference TRBV5-6 and TRBJ2-5): DAGVTQSPTHLIKTRGQQVTLRCSPKSGHDTVSWYQQALGQGPQFIFQYYEEEERQRGNFPDRFSGHQFPNYSSELNVNALLLGDSALYLCASSRGETQYFGPGTRLLVL.

This chain links TRBV4-1 with TRBJ1-1; D is possibly TRBD1 (5 bases). Germline CDR1 and CDR2: MGHRA and YSYEKL. Trimming pared 8 bases from V and 5 bases from J, leaving 12 bases between. The CDR3 consists of 12 residues. CDR3 sequence reads: CASRAGVTEAFF. DNA for the CDR3: TGCGCCAGCCGAGCGGGGGTTACTGAAGCTTTCTTT.

The chain is built from TRBV19 and TRBJ1-5; D remains ambiguous. V was shortened by 4 bases and J by 9 bases, with 10 bases between the two germline ends. CDR1 and CDR2 (germline): LNHDA, SQIVND (reference sequence). The CDR3 covers 12 residues. This CDR3 reads CASSKLEPPQHF. As DNA, the CDR3 is TGTGCCAGTAGTAAATTAGAGCCGCCCCAGCATTTT.

This clone appeared once. J is TRBJ1-6 and V is TRBV9; TRBD1 might be the D (5 bases). The CDR3 runs 14 residues. Germline CDR1 SGDLS, CDR2 YYNGEE. Trimming removed 0 bases at V and 7 bases at J, with 8 bases between. The CDR3 coding sequence is TGTGCCAGCAGCGTAGGACAGCTCAATTCACCCCTCCACTTT. The encoded protein is CASSVGQLNSPLHF.

The rearrangement joins TRBV3-1 (or the pseudogene TRBV3-2) to TRBJ1-3; tentative D call: TRBD1 (6 bases). V lost 6 bases and J 4 bases, leaving 10 bases between the germline ends. The V gene's germline CDR1 is LGHDT and CDR2 YNNKEL (reference sequence). CDR3 length: 13 amino acids. In nucleotides, the CDR3 is TGTGCCAGCAGACAGGGTACAGGAAACACCATATATTTT. Translating gives CASRQGTGNTIYF.

This sequence joins TRBV6-5 and TRBJ1-6; no firm D call. Germline CDR1 MNHEY, CDR2 SVGAGI. V gave up 5 bases and J gave up 8 bases, with 10 bases separating them. The CDR3 is 13 residues long. CDR3 bases: TGTGCCAGCAGTCCCCGGGCCGATTCACCCCTCCACTTT. Residues: CASSPRADSPLHF.

About this clone: Additional DNA sequences in this sample encode the identical CDR3. This chain links TRBV28 with TRBJ2-7; tentatively, D is TRBD2 (5 bases). CDR1 and CDR2 from the germline V gene are MDHEN and SYDVKM. Trimming shortened V by 6 bases and J by 3 bases, and 9 bases separated the two germline ends. CDR3 length: 12 residues. The CDR3 is CASRSGNYEQYF. For the CDR3, the DNA is TGTGCCAGCAGGTCGGGGAACTACGAGCAGTACTTC.

V and J are TRBV18 and TRBJ1-6, with D unresolved. This CDR3 region has 14 residues. The V gene lost 3 bases and the J gene lost 8 bases, with 11 bases spanning the gap. Germline CDR1 is KGHSH and CDR2 is LQKENI. The CDR3 loop reads CASSPRVIDSPLHF. Written as DNA, the CDR3 is TGTGCCAGCTCACCGAGGGTGATTGATTCACCCCTCCACTTT.

The rearrangement joins TRBV19 to TRBJ2-5; D assignment may be TRBD1 or TRBD2 (5 bases each). Germline assignment: CDR1 LNHDA and CDR2 SQIVND (reference sequence). Trimming removed 3 bases at V and 2 bases at J, with 16 bases between. The CDR3 is 16 residues long. DNA for the CDR3: TGTGCCAGTAGTATCGGGACCACCCGTGGTCAAGAGACCCAGTACTTC. Translation: CASSIGTTRGQETQYF.

V and J are TRBV11-3 and TRBJ1-1; 7 bases align to TRBD1. Germline V gene data show CDR1 as SGHNT and CDR2 as YENEEA. This CDR3 contains 15 residues. J lost 6 bases, V lost 5 bases, and 12 bases had no gene match. In nucleotides, the CDR3 is TGTGCCAGCAGCAGTGGGACAGCAAGGGTCGCTGAAGCTTTCTTT. Protein product: CASSSGTARVAEAFF.

The rearrangement uses TRBV10-3 and TRBJ1-2, with 7 nucleotides matching TRBD1. V was pared by 6 bases and J by 3 bases, with 7 bases of the junction left unmatched. The germline gives CDR1 ENHRY, CDR2 SYGVKD. The CDR3 is 14 residues long. The CDR3 sequence: CAIRDDRVDYGYTF. DNA for the CDR3: TGTGCCATCAGGGACGACAGGGTGGACTATGGCTACACCTTC.

J is TRBJ2-3 and V is TRBV6-5; TRBD2 is a possible D gene (5 bases). The ends were cut back, 5 bases at V and 3 bases at J, with 15 bases in the middle. CDR3 size: 15 residues. The germline CDR1 and CDR2 sequences are MNHEY and SVGAGI. CDR3 in DNA: TGTGCCAGCAGTCCTACTTGGTCGGGGACAGATACGCAGTATTTT. Protein product: CASSPTWSGTDTQYF.

This chain links TRBV15 with TRBJ2-7, with 7 bases fitting TRBD2. V lost 3 bases to trimming and J lost 3 bases; unmatched junction nucleotides: 8. The CDR3 contains 15 residues. The germline V gene has CDR1 LNHNV and CDR2 YYDKDF (reference sequence). CDR3 DNA: TGTGCCACCAGCAGCCGTCCCGGGGGGAACTACGAGCAGTACTTC. It translates to CATSSRPGGNYEQYF.

This clone was picked up one time. This chain links TRBV19 with TRBJ2-7; a weak D match, TRBD1 (6 bases). V dropped 5 bases and J dropped 3 bases, with 11 bases sitting between them. The CDR3 extends over 13 amino acids. Germline V gene sequence: CDR1 LNHDA, CDR2 SQIVND (reference sequence). The CDR3 DNA is TGTGCCAGTAGTCTGGGGGCCGGCTACGAGCAGTACTTC. It codes for CASSLGAGYEQYF.

The chain joins TRBV7-3 to TRBJ1-1; D may be TRBD1 (5 bases). The germline CDR1 and CDR2 sequences are SGHTA and FQGTGA. This CDR3 spans 15 amino acids. V was pared by 4 bases and J by 5 bases, with 17 bases between. The CDR3 nucleotides read TGTGCCAGCAGCTCCTCCCAGGGAAGGTGGACTGAAGCTTTCTTT. As protein: CASSSSQGRWTEAFF. Filled out from reference TRBV7-3 and TRBJ1-1, the complete variable domain reads GAGVSQTPSNKVTEKGKYVELRCDPISGHTALYWYRQSLGQGPEFLIYFQGTGAADDSGLPNDRFFAVRPEGSVSTLKIQRTERGDSAVYLCASSSSQGRWTEAFFGQGTRLTVV.

This sequence joins TRBV11-3 and TRBJ1-6; TRBD1 is a possible D gene (5 bases). There are 14 residues in the CDR3. Germline CDR1 and CDR2: SGHNT and YENEEA. V was clipped by 5 bases and J by 10 bases, with 15 bases between them. CDR3 nucleotides: TGTGCCAGCAGCGCTCAGGGAGTAGGATCACCCCTCCACTTT. Its translation: CASSAQGVGSPLHF.

This clone was recorded once. V is TRBV3-1 (or the pseudogene TRBV3-2) and J is TRBJ2-7; 9 bases line up with TRBD1. CDR3 length: 19 amino acids. Germline loops: CDR1 LGHDT, CDR2 YNNKEL (reference sequence). Germline trimming cut 4 bases from V and 1 base from J; bases unmatched to any gene: 17. The CDR3 DNA is TGTGCCAGCAGCCCGCCAGTCGTACAGGGGGCGGCAAGTTCCTACGAGCAGTACTTC. Residues: CASSPPVVQGAASSYEQYF.

The V call is TRBV3-1 (or the pseudogene TRBV3-2), the J call TRBJ1-1; D remains unclear. V lost 4 bases, J lost 0 bases, and 12 bases lay in between. The CDR3 length is 15 residues. Germline V lookup: CDR1 LGHDT, CDR2 YNNKEL (reference sequence). Here the CDR3 reads CASSREATMNTEAFF. Written as DNA, the CDR3 is TGTGCCAGCAGCCGAGAAGCGACCATGAACACTGAAGCTTTCTTT.

CDR3 sequence (DNA): TGTGCCAGCAGCATCGGGACAGGGTCCTACGAGCAGTACTTC. Amino acids: CASSIGTGSYEQYF. V and J are TRBV13 and TRBJ2-7; 9 bases fit TRBD1. The CDR3 contains 14 residues. With 5 bases clipped from V and 1 base from J, the junction kept 3 bases outside the gene matches. CDR1 is PRHDT, CDR2 FYEKMQ, per germline (reference sequence).

The CDR3 loop reads CASSHNTAGNQPQHF. The CDR3 nucleotides are TGTGCCAGCAGCCATAATACGGCGGGCAATCAGCCCCAGCATTTT. The rearrangement links TRBV11-2 to TRBJ1-5; unclear D gene. The CDR3 is made up of 15 amino acids. Germline V lookup: CDR1 SGHAT, CDR2 FQNNGV. The V end was cut by 5 bases, the J end by 2 bases, with 13 bases between.

J is TRBJ2-7 and V is TRBV11-2; TRBD1 matches at 8 bases. The CDR3 loop spans 15 amino acids. CDR1 is SGHAT and CDR2 is FQNNGV in the germline V gene. J gave up 7 bases and V 5 bases, and 13 bases lay outside the gene matches. CDR3 nucleotide sequence: TGTGCCAGCAGCCAAATCGACAGGGGTCGGGGGGAGCAGTACTTC. Protein product: CASSQIDRGRGEQYF.

The chain has TRBV9 and TRBJ2-1; 11 bases are shared with TRBD2. The CDR3 has 17 residues. J was trimmed by 4 bases and V by 4 bases; bases with no gene match: 10. Germline V gives CDR1 SGDLS, CDR2 YYNGEE. The CDR3 loop is CASSPRLAGTYYNEQFF. CDR3 DNA: TGTGCCAGCAGCCCCCGACTAGCGGGGACATATTACAATGAGCAGTTCTTC.

The CDR3 reads CASSGDRNEQFF. DNA for the CDR3: TGTGCCAGTAGTGGGGACAGAAATGAGCAGTTCTTC. The gene calls are TRBV19 and TRBJ2-1; 7 bases are a match to TRBD1. V gave up 5 bases and J gave up 7 bases; unmatched junction bases: 2. The CDR3 totals 12 residues. Germline CDR1 LNHDA, CDR2 SQIVND (reference sequence).

The rearrangement uses TRBV5-4 and TRBJ2-7; D is unresolved. The CDR3 loop spans 12 amino acids. V was cut by 2 bases and J by 1 base, with 4 bases left in between. CDR1 SGHNT and CDR2 YYREEE come from the germline V gene (reference sequence). CDR3 bases: TGTGCCAGCAGCTTTCAATCCTACGAGCAGTACTTC. Protein product: CASSFQSYEQYF.

This chain uses TRBV10-3 with TRBJ1-2, with a weak D call TRBD1 (6 bases). Per germline, CDR1 ENHRY and CDR2 SYGVKD. The CDR3 runs 17 residues. Trimming shortened V by 0 bases and J by 5 bases, and 19 bases separated the two germline ends. The DNA of the CDR3 is TGTGCCATCAGTGAGTCGATTTATAGGGACACGGAGTATGGCTACACCTTC. Translating it yields CAISESIYRDTEYGYTF.

The rearrangement uses TRBV4-2 and TRBJ1-4; possible D gene TRBD1, 6 bases. CDR1 is LGHNA, CDR2 YNFKEQ, per germline. The CDR3 is 12 amino acids. V lost 0 bases and J 10 bases, leaving 6 bases between the germline ends. The CDR3 spells CASSQEGGKLFF. The CDR3 nucleotides read TGTGCCAGCAGCCAAGAAGGGGGAAAACTGTTTTTT.

The chain is built from TRBV20-1 and TRBJ2-1; tentative D call: TRBD1 (5 bases). Trimming removed 6 bases from V and 9 bases from J, with 12 bases in between. Germline CDR1 DFQATT, CDR2 SNEGSKA (reference sequence). CDR3 size: 11 residues. In DNA form, the CDR3 reads TGCAGTGCCCCAAGGGGTGTTGAGCAGTTCTTC. Amino acid sequence: CSAPRGVEQFF.

CDR3 nucleotide sequence: TGTGCCAGCAGTTTACAGGGCCCCGGGGAGCTGTTTTTT. Its translation is CASSLQGPGELFF. The chain links TRBV27 to TRBJ2-2; D is possibly TRBD1 (5 bases). Trimming took 2 bases from V and 6 from J, leaving 7 bases between them. The CDR3 length is 13 residues. Per the germline V gene, CDR1 is MNHEY and CDR2 is SMNVEV (reference sequence).

The V call is TRBV19, the J call TRBJ1-5, with 7 bases matching TRBD1. CDR3 size: 13 residues. V lost 8 bases and J lost 7; bases outside the gene matches: 8. Germline V gene data show CDR1 as LNHDA and CDR2 as SQIVND (reference sequence). The CDR3, as DNA: TGTGCCAGTGCCGGACAGGTTGACCAGCCCCAGCATTTT. Its protein product is CASAGQVDQPQHF.